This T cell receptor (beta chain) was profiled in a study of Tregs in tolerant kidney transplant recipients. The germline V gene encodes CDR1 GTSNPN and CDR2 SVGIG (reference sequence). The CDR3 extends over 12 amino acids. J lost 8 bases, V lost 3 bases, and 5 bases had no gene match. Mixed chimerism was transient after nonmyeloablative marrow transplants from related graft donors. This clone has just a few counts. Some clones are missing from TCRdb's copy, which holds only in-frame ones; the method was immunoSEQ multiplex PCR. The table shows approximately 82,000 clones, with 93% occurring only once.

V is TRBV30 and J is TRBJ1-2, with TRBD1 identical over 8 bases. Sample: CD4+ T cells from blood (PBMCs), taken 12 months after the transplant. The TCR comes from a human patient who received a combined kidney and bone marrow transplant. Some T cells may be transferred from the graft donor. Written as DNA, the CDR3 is TGTGCCTGGAGCGGGACAGGATACGGCTACACCTTC. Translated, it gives CAWSGTGYGYTF. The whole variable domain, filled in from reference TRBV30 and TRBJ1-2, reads SQTIHQWPATLVQPVGSPLSLECTVEGTSNPNLYWYRQAAGRGLQLLFYSVGIGQISSEVPQNLSASRPQDRQFILSSKKLLLSDSGFYLCAWSGTGYGYTFGSGTRLTVV.